These T cell receptor beta chains were read from a single sample in a study of blood T cell repertoires in COVID-19. Produced via immunoSEQ multiplex PCR; TCRdb's table is partial and in-frame only. The sample includes fewer than 300,000 clones, about four fifths of them seen just once. The specimen sequenced was peripheral blood. The receptors come from a person in their 70s with COVID-19, enrolled during active disease. Both conserved end residues are part of each CDR3. The D gene is left open where the match is weak. Clone sizes are given selectively: once, few, many, or a class where the clone is expanded.

clone_size: .
d_call: TRBD1
v_call: TRBV3-1/TRBV3-2
j_call: TRBJ1-1
cdr3_aa: CASSWTGTEAFF
cdr3_nt: TGTGCCAGCAGCTGGACAGGGACTGAAGCTTTCTTT

clone_size: .
d_call: TRBD2
v_call: TRBV6-1
j_call: TRBJ2-3
cdr3_aa: CASSDQRGGKDTQYF
cdr3_nt: TGTGCCAGCAGTGATCAGCGGGGGGGTAAAGATACGCAGTATTTT

clone_size: .
d_call: .
v_call: TRBV6-2/TRBV6-3
j_call: TRBJ1-2
cdr3_aa: CASSQTGWNYGYTF
cdr3_nt: TGTGCCAGCAGTCAGACAGGATGGAACTATGGCTACACCTTC

clone_size: once
d_call: .
v_call: TRBV20-1
j_call: TRBJ2-1
cdr3_aa: CSASGGARPGSYNEQFF
cdr3_nt: TGCAGTGCTAGTGGCGGGGCACGCCCGGGCTCCTACAATGAGCAGTTCTTC

clone_size: once
d_call: TRBD2
v_call: TRBV7-2
j_call: TRBJ2-7
cdr3_aa: CASSLSQLAGGDEQYF
cdr3_nt: TGTGCCAGCAGCCTCTCCCAGCTAGCGGGAGGGGACGAGCAGTACTTC

clone_size: few
d_call: .
v_call: TRBV19
j_call: TRBJ1-5
cdr3_aa: CASSMWSDRPNQPQHF
cdr3_nt: TGTGCCAGTAGTATGTGGTCGGACAGACCGAATCAGCCCCAGCATTTT

clone_size: .
d_call: TRBD2
v_call: TRBV19
j_call: TRBJ2-3
cdr3_aa: CASQRGLAGSSGTQYF
cdr3_nt: TGTGCCAGTCAAAGGGGGCTAGCGGGGTCCAGTGGTACGCAGTATTTT

clone_size: .
d_call: TRBD1
v_call: TRBV6-1
j_call: TRBJ1-4
cdr3_aa: CASSEARTGGGEKLFF
cdr3_nt: TGTGCCAGCAGTGAAGCCCGGACAGGGGGGGGAGAAAAACTGTTTTTT

clone_size: .
d_call: TRBD1
v_call: TRBV5-1
j_call: TRBJ2-7
cdr3_aa: CASSLNEGQLSYEQYF
cdr3_nt: TGCGCCAGCAGCTTGAATGAGGGACAGTTATCCTACGAGCAGTACTTC

clone_size: .
d_call: TRBD1
v_call: TRBV5-5
j_call: TRBJ1-5
cdr3_aa: CASSPGQTYQPQHF
cdr3_nt: TGTGCCAGCAGCCCGGGACAGACATATCAGCCCCAGCATTTT

clone_size: .
d_call: .
v_call: TRBV6-1
j_call: TRBJ2-5
cdr3_aa: CASSEVRETQYF
cdr3_nt: TGTGCCAGCAGTGAGGTCCGGGAGACCCAGTACTTC

clone_size: .
d_call: .
v_call: TRBV24-1
j_call: TRBJ2-2
cdr3_aa: CATSADRGGPGELFF
cdr3_nt: TGTGCCACCAGTGCGGACAGAGGTGGGCCCGGGGAGCTGTTTTTT

clone_size: .
d_call: .
v_call: TRBV21-1
j_call: TRBJ2-1
cdr3_aa: CASSKRSGSISYNEQFF
cdr3_nt: TGTGCCAGCAGCAAACGTAGCGGGAGTATCTCCTACAATGAGCAGTTCTTC

clone_size: .
d_call: .
v_call: TRBV19
j_call: TRBJ1-6
cdr3_aa: CASSIDDVRDGSPLHF
cdr3_nt: TGTGCCAGTAGTATAGATGATGTCAGGGATGGATCACCCCTCCACTTT

clone_size: .
d_call: .
v_call: TRBV4-3
j_call: TRBJ1-6
cdr3_aa: CASSQDGVPSGDSPLHF
cdr3_nt: TGCGCCAGCAGCCAAGACGGGGTTCCTTCAGGGGATTCACCCCTCCACTTT

clone_size: .
d_call: TRBD2
v_call: TRBV4-2
j_call: TRBJ2-2
cdr3_aa: CASSPRLANGELFF
cdr3_nt: TGTGCCAGCAGCCCTAGACTAGCGAACGGGGAGCTGTTTTTT

clone_size: .
d_call: TRBD2
v_call: TRBV6-1
j_call: TRBJ2-1
cdr3_aa: CASSESSGRLGNEQFF
cdr3_nt: TGTGCCAGCAGTGAAAGTAGCGGGAGATTGGGTAATGAGCAGTTCTTC

clone_size: .
d_call: .
v_call: TRBV3-1/TRBV3-2
j_call: TRBJ2-5
cdr3_aa: CASSQEPGAQETQYF
cdr3_nt: TGTGCCAGCAGCCAAGAACCGGGAGCCCAAGAGACCCAGTACTTC

clone_size: .
d_call: TRBD2
v_call: TRBV29-1
j_call: TRBJ2-7
cdr3_aa: CSALGLAGERQYF
cdr3_nt: TGCAGCGCCTTGGGACTAGCGGGAGAGAGGCAGTACTTC

clone_size: once
d_call: TRBD1
v_call: TRBV29-1
j_call: TRBJ2-2
cdr3_aa: CSVQPGGDVTGELFF
cdr3_nt: TGCAGCGTTCAGCCAGGGGGCGATGTCACCGGGGAGCTGTTTTTT

clone_size: .
d_call: TRBD2
v_call: TRBV6-4
j_call: TRBJ2-3
cdr3_aa: CASSELSGGAQYF
cdr3_nt: TGTGCCAGCAGTGAGCTTAGCGGGGGGGCGCAGTATTTT

clone_size: .
d_call: TRBD2
v_call: TRBV6-5
j_call: TRBJ2-7
cdr3_aa: CASRRGLGDEQYF
cdr3_nt: TGTGCCAGCCGGCGGGGACTAGGGGACGAGCAGTACTTC

clone_size: .
d_call: .
v_call: TRBV3-1/TRBV3-2
j_call: TRBJ2-3
cdr3_aa: CASSPSPRWADTQYF
cdr3_nt: TGTGCCAGCAGCCCATCGCCGAGGTGGGCAGATACGCAGTATTTT

clone_size: few
d_call: .
v_call: TRBV5-8
j_call: TRBJ2-2
cdr3_aa: CASSLLVNTGELFF
cdr3_nt: TGTGCCAGCAGCTTGCTCGTAAACACCGGGGAGCTGTTTTTT

clone_size: .
d_call: .
v_call: TRBV7-2
j_call: TRBJ2-7
cdr3_aa: CASSKGGARAREQYF
cdr3_nt: TGTGCCAGCAGTAAGGGGGGGGCCCGAGCCCGCGAGCAGTACTTC

clone_size: .
d_call: TRBD2
v_call: TRBV7-3
j_call: TRBJ2-5
cdr3_aa: CASSTPGTSGEETQYF
cdr3_nt: TGTGCCAGCAGCACTCCCGGGACTAGCGGGGAAGAGACCCAGTACTTC

clone_size: .
d_call: TRBD2
v_call: TRBV30
j_call: TRBJ2-5
cdr3_aa: CAWRTSVSETQYF
cdr3_nt: TGTGCCTGGAGGACTAGCGTATCGGAGACCCAGTACTTC

clone_size: few
d_call: .
v_call: TRBV24-1
j_call: TRBJ1-1
cdr3_aa: CATSDLRGTEAFF
cdr3_nt: TGTGCCACCAGTGATTTGCGAGGGACTGAAGCTTTCTTT

clone_size: many
d_call: TRBD1
v_call: TRBV6-2/TRBV6-3
j_call: TRBJ1-1
cdr3_aa: CASSYPLLQGTRVNTEAFF
cdr3_nt: TGTGCCAGCAGTTACCCCCTCCTACAGGGGACGAGAGTGAACACTGAAGCTTTCTTT

clone_size: .
d_call: TRBD2
v_call: TRBV5-1
j_call: TRBJ2-1
cdr3_aa: CASSLPLGLAGGPGLNNEQFF
cdr3_nt: TGCGCCAGCAGCTTGCCCCTGGGACTAGCGGGGGGGCCTGGGTTGAACAATGAGCAGTTCTTC